The source of this T cell receptor beta chain is a study of blood T cell repertoires in COVID-19. Turning to the study itself: There were acute and convalescent COVID-19 samples, and they came from the United States, Italy and Spain. Nucleic acid was either cDNA or gDNA, and it came from T cells, B-cell-depleted T cells, or PBMCs.

The Seattle patients, enrolled during active infection, were followed longitudinally. Here immunoSEQ multiplex PCR was the method, and the copy in TCRdb shows in-frame clones only, minus some. The repertoire includes 300,000 to 400,000 clones, about nine tenths of them detected once, and around 7.9% sits in the top ten. CDR1 SGHRS and CDR2 YFSETQ come from the germline V gene. This CDR3 comprises 14 residues. V lost 5 bases and J 1 base, leaving 10 bases between the germline ends. About this clone itself: This CDR3 is also generated by other DNA sequences in the sample.

The rearrangement joins TRBV5-1 to TRBJ1-5, with a tentative D call TRBD1 (6 bases). The receptor was derived from a woman in her sixties or seventies with COVID-19, enrolled during active disease. The sequenced sample consisted of peripheral blood. For the CDR3, the DNA is TGCGCCAGCAGTCTAGGACAGAGCAATCAGCCCCAGCATTTT. It yields the protein CASSLGQSNQPQHF.